These 17 T cell receptor beta chains came from one sample sequenced in a study of blood T cell repertoires in COVID-19. The protocol was immunoSEQ multiplex PCR, while the TCRdb copy is restricted to in-frame clones and leaves out a portion. Of around 180,000 clones in the sample, approximately 90% were seen once. The source material was peripheral blood. The source is a human donor in a cohort sampled during active COVID-19.

This clone was seen more than once but under ten times. The rearrangement uses TRBV7-9 and TRBJ1-1; possible D gene TRBD1, 6 bases. Germline-derived CDR1 and CDR2 are SEHNR and FQNEAQ (reference sequence). The CDR3 totals 15 residues. Trimming cost V 2 bases and J 2 bases, with 12 bases left between them. CDR3 sequence reads: CASSLSQGLNTEAFF. The DNA of the CDR3 is TGTGCCAGCAGCTTAAGTCAGGGGCTAAACACTGAAGCTTTCTTT. Full variable domain (remainder filled in from reference TRBV7-9 and TRBJ1-1): DTGVSQNPRHKITKRGQNVTFRCDPISEHNRLYWYRQTLGQGPEFLTYFQNEAQLEKSRLLSDRFSAERPKGSFSTLEIQRTEQGDSAMYLCASSLSQGLNTEAFFGQGTRLTVV.

The rearrangement links TRBV29-1 to TRBJ1-1, with D possibly being TRBD1 (5 bases). Germline loops: CDR1 SQVTM, CDR2 ANQGSEA. CDR3 length: 14 amino acids. V lost 1 base to trimming and J lost 0 bases, with 9 bases between them. CDR3 loop: CSVEGQYMNTEAFF. The CDR3 coding sequence is TGCAGCGTTGAAGGACAGTACATGAACACTGAAGCTTTCTTT.

The chain links TRBV7-6 to TRBJ2-1; the D is unclear. The CDR3 consists of 15 residues. Germline V gives CDR1 SGHVS, CDR2 FNYEAQ. V shed 1 base and J shed 7 bases, with 14 bases lying between them. The CDR3, as DNA: TGTGCCAGCAGCTTAGTCCGAGCTAGTGATAATGAGCAGTTCTTC. Protein sequence: CASSLVRASDNEQFF.

The chain is built from TRBV4-2 and TRBJ2-7, with 9 bases that match TRBD1. The CDR3 spans 16 residues. V gave up 1 base and J gave up 5 bases; unmatched junction bases: 9. Per germline, CDR1 LGHNA and CDR2 YNFKEQ. The CDR3 is CASSQGIKQGADEQYF. In DNA, the CDR3 is TGTGCCAGCAGCCAAGGAATTAAACAGGGGGCGGACGAGCAGTACTTC.

The sample holds many counts of this clone. The V call is TRBV7-9, the J call TRBJ2-1; 9 nucleotides line up with TRBD1. After removal of 5 bases from V and 6 bases from J, the junction contained 5 bases not matched to a gene. The V gene's germline CDR1 is SEHNR and CDR2 FQNEAQ (reference sequence). The CDR3 length is 14 residues. The CDR3 here is CASSPQQGANEQFF. In DNA, the CDR3 is TGTGCCAGCAGCCCCCAACAGGGGGCCAATGAGCAGTTCTTC.

The chain combines TRBV5-1 with TRBJ2-7; 7 positions agree with TRBD2. In germline, CDR1 is SGHRS, CDR2 YFSETQ. The CDR3 contains 15 residues. J was trimmed by 2 bases and V by 0 bases; bases with no gene match: 5. The chain's CDR3 is CASSLASGAPYEQYF. The CDR3 DNA follows: TGCGCCAGCAGCTTGGCTAGCGGTGCCCCCTACGAGCAGTACTTC.

This clone was seen just once. The rearrangement links TRBV5-1 to TRBJ2-3; D might be TRBD1 (6 bases). The CDR3 spans 15 residues. V was cut by 0 bases and J by 5 bases, with 13 bases left in between. Germline V gene data show CDR1 as SGHRS and CDR2 as YFSETQ. The CDR3 nucleotides are TGCGCCAGCAGCTTGGGTAGACAGGTTGGAGATACGCAGTATTTT. Its protein product is CASSLGRQVGDTQYF.

The J gene is TRBJ1-5, the V gene TRBV6-5; no definite D call. CDR3 length: 14 amino acids. V lost 6 bases and J 3 bases, leaving 12 bases between the germline ends. Germline assignment: CDR1 MNHEY and CDR2 SVGAGI. CDR3 loop: CASRKNSYNQPQHF. The CDR3 DNA reads TGTGCCAGCAGGAAAAACAGTTACAATCAGCCCCAGCATTTT.

The chain links TRBV30 to TRBJ1-1, with D maybe TRBD1 (6 bases). Deletions cut 2 bases from V and 3 bases from J, with 13 bases between. CDR3 length equals 14 residues. Germline loops: CDR1 GTSNPN, CDR2 SVGIG (reference sequence). Here the CDR3 reads CAWSPPGAYTEAFF. CDR3 nucleotides: TGTGCCTGGAGTCCTCCAGGGGCCTACACTGAAGCTTTCTTT.

V and J are TRBV4-1 and TRBJ2-7; 8 bases line up with TRBD1. CDR3 size: 22 residues. After removal of 0 bases from V and 3 bases from J, the junction contained 25 bases not matched to a gene. Germline V lookup: CDR1 MGHRA, CDR2 YSYEKL. This CDR3 reads CASSQDYRSGRTGLASHYEQYF. CDR3 in DNA: TGCGCCAGCAGCCAAGATTACCGTTCAGGTAGGACAGGGTTAGCTTCACACTACGAGCAGTACTTC.

The V and J genes are TRBV7-2 and TRBJ2-3, with TRBD1 identical over 12 bases. Trimming removed 4 bases from V and 4 bases from J; junction bases left unmatched: 12. Germline values: CDR1 SGHTA, CDR2 FQGNSA. CDR3 length equals 18 residues. The CDR3 protein is CASSSGQGAGLRADTQYF. CDR3 in DNA: TGTGCCAGCAGCTCGGGACAGGGGGCAGGACTAAGGGCAGATACGCAGTATTTT.

The chain joins TRBV10-2 to TRBJ2-4; no reliable D call. Germline V gene lookup returns CDR1 WSHSY and CDR2 SAAADI. The CDR3 runs to 15 residues. V lost 0 bases, J lost 1 base, and 7 bases lay in between. The CDR3 coding sequence is TGCGCCAGCAGTGAGTCTTCCTCGGCCAAAAACATTCAGTACTTC. It is translated as CASSESSSAKNIQYF.

The rearrangement links TRBV13 to TRBJ2-7; 9 nucleotides match TRBD1. Trimming cost V 6 bases and J 9 bases; bases outside gene matches: 12. The CDR3 has 14 amino acids. The germline V gene encodes CDR1 PRHDT and CDR2 FYEKMQ (reference sequence). The CDR3 DNA reads as TGTGCCAGCAGTCTCGGACAGGGGTTTTCGAGGCAGTACTTC. It specifies CASSLGQGFSRQYF.

This clone has more than one count but fewer than ten. The rearrangement links TRBV9 to TRBJ2-5; 11 nucleotides match TRBD1. Germline values: CDR1 SGDLS, CDR2 YYNGEE. This CDR3 contains 16 residues. Trimming removed 0 bases from V and 7 bases from J; junction bases left unmatched: 8. CDR3 sequence (DNA): TGTGCCAGCAGCGTAGATGGACAGGGGGCGTCTTGGACCCAGTACTTC. Its translation: CASSVDGQGASWTQYF. Using reference TRBV9 and TRBJ2-5 for the parts outside the CDR3, the full variable domain is DSGVTQTPKHLITATGQRVTLRCSPRSGDLSVYWYQQSLDQGLQFLIQYYNGEERAKGNILERFSAQQFPDLHSELNLSSLELGDSALYFCASSVDGQGASWTQYFGPGTRLLVL.

This clone was seen repeatedly, ten times or more. J is TRBJ2-7 and V is TRBV6-5, with 8 nucleotides matching TRBD2. Germline values: CDR1 MNHEY, CDR2 SVGAGI. The CDR3 is 12 amino acids. This CDR3 reads CASSRGGGGATV. DNA of the CDR3: TGTGCCAGCAGTCGGGGGGGTGGAGGGGCCACGGTC.

The chain couples TRBV18 to TRBJ1-3; TRBD1 is a possible D gene (5 bases). V lost 6 bases, J lost 7 bases, and 13 bases lay in between. The CDR3 runs 13 residues. The germline V gene encodes CDR1 KGHSH and CDR2 LQKENI. The CDR3 is CASSAGSENTIYF. The CDR3 DNA reads TGTGCCAGCTCGGCAGGGTCGGAGAACACCATATATTTT.

The chain has TRBV5-1 and TRBJ1-2, with 10 bases identical to TRBD1. Germline V gene sequence: CDR1 SGHRS, CDR2 YFSETQ. The V gene end was trimmed by 0 bases and the J gene end by 4 bases; junction bases not matched to a gene: 3. The CDR3 runs 15 residues. For the CDR3, the DNA is TGCGCCAGCAGCTTGGGGGACAGGGGACTCTATGGCTACACCTTC. Translating it yields CASSLGDRGLYGYTF.